A single sample gave rise to the 10 T cell receptor beta chains below, sequenced in a study of CD8 T cells in Susac syndrome. cDNA came from about 0.51 to 1 ug RNA primed by random hexamers. A single record per CDR3 protein comes from TCRdb applying MiXCR to the immunoSEQ multiplex PCR reads. The data hold approximately 200,000 distinct CDR3 sequences, with over 90% observed a single time. Specimen: CD4+ T cells from PBMCs. All receptors come from a human donor with multiple sclerosis.

The chain joins TRBV19 to TRBJ1-1; 8 bases line up with TRBD1. This CDR3 has 13 residues. Trimming at V came to 5 bases and at J to 3 bases, leaving 2 bases not matched to a gene. Per the germline V gene, CDR1 is LNHDA and CDR2 is SQIVND (reference sequence). CDR3 loop: CASSVQGDTEAFF. The CDR3 DNA sequence: TGTGCCAGTAGTGTACAGGGGGACACTGAAGCTTTCTTT.

This rearrangement joins TRBV5-1 to TRBJ2-3; D remains ambiguous. CDR3 length equals 13 residues. Germline V gene sequence: CDR1 SGHRS, CDR2 YFSETQ. V lost 1 base, J lost 3 bases, and 6 bases lay in between. CDR3 DNA sequence: TGCGCCAGCAGCTTGATCGCAACAGATACGCAGTATTTT. Translated: CASSLIATDTQYF.

The V and J genes are TRBV30 and TRBJ2-5, with D possibly called TRBD1 or TRBD2 (5 bases each). The CDR3 is made up of 14 amino acids. In germline, CDR1 is GTSNPN, CDR2 SVGIG (reference sequence). Deletions cut 4 bases from V and 2 bases from J, with 14 bases between. The CDR3: CAWIPGTGQETQYF. The CDR3 DNA sequence: TGTGCCTGGATACCCGGGACGGGACAAGAGACCCAGTACTTC.

The chain recombines TRBV30 with TRBJ2-6, with D unclear. V lost 3 bases, J lost 1 base, and 10 bases lay in between. The CDR3 sequence is 15 residues long. The germline CDR1 and CDR2 sequences are GTSNPN and SVGIG (reference sequence). The CDR3 DNA sequence: TGTGCCTGGAGCCTCCGGTGGTCTGGGGCCAACGTCCTGACTTTC. This translates into CAWSLRWSGANVLTF.

The rearrangement joins TRBV14 to TRBJ1-4; D is undetermined. This CDR3 has 15 amino acids. The V gene lost 1 base and the J gene lost 7 bases, with 13 bases spanning the gap. Germline CDR1 SGHDN, CDR2 FVKESK. CDR3 sequence (DNA): TGTGCCAGCAGCCAAGCCCTTAGTTTGGGTGAAAAACTGTTTTTT. This codes for CASSQALSLGEKLFF.

CDR3 DNA: TGTGCCAGCAGCCCCCAAAGAACAGGGAATGGCGAAAAACTGTTTTTT. Protein sequence: CASSPQRTGNGEKLFF. This chain links TRBV7-2 with TRBJ1-4; tentatively, D is TRBD1 (6 bases). The ends were cut back, 5 bases at V and 8 bases at J, with 21 bases in the middle. In germline, CDR1 is SGHTA, CDR2 FQGNSA. There are 16 residues in the CDR3.

The rearrangement links TRBV30 to TRBJ2-7; D might be TRBD1 (5 bases). The CDR3 runs 12 residues. The V end was cut by 1 base, the J end by 3 bases, with 7 bases between. Germline V lookup: CDR1 GTSNPN, CDR2 SVGIG (reference sequence). DNA of the CDR3: TGTGCCTGGAGTGGGCAGGGCTACGAGCAGTACTTC. Amino acid sequence: CAWSGQGYEQYF.

This chain uses TRBV5-1 with TRBJ2-2, with TRBD1 matching 8 bases. V lost 5 bases, J lost 9 bases, and 6 bases stayed unmatched. From germline, CDR1 is SGHRS and CDR2 YFSETQ. The CDR3 spans 13 residues. CDR3 sequence reads: CASRHQGARELFF. CDR3 in DNA: TGCGCCAGCAGACACCAGGGGGCTCGGGAGCTGTTTTTT.

V is TRBV28 and J is TRBJ1-2; D not certain. The CDR3 consists of 14 residues. V lost 4 bases, J lost 6 bases, and 15 bases lay in between. The germline CDR1 and CDR2 sequences are MDHEN and SYDVKM. CDR3 sequence: CASSSGRLINGYTF. DNA of the CDR3: TGTGCCAGCAGTTCCGGGAGACTGATTAATGGCTACACCTTC.

V and J are TRBV2 and TRBJ1-5; D is undetermined. CDR1 and CDR2 from the germline V gene are SNHLY and FYNNEI. This CDR3 has 13 residues. Trimming pared 7 bases from V and 2 bases from J, leaving 9 bases between. CDR3 bases: TGTGCCAGCAAGGGAGGTGGCAATCAGCCCCAGCATTTT. Protein: CASKGGGNQPQHF.